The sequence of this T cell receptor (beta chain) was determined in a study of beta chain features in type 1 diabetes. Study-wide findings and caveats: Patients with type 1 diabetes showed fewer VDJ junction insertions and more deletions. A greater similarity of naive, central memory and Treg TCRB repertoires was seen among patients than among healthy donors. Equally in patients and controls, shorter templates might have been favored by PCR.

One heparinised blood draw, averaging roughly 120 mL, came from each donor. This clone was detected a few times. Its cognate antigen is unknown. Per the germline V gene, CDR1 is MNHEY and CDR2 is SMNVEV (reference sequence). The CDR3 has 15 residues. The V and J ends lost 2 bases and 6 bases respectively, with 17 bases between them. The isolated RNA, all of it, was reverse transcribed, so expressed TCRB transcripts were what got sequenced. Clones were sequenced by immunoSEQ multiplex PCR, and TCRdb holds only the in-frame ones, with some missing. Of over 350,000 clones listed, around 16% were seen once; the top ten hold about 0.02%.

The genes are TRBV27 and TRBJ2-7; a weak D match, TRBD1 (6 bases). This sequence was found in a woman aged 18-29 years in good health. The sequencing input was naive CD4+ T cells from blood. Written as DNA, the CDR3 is TGTGCCAGCAGTTTAAGGCTAGGACAGAGCGTCGAGCAGTACTTC. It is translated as CASSLRLGQSVEQYF.